A single sample is the source of the 5 T cell receptor beta chains below, sequenced in a study of somatic mutations in cytotoxic T cells in rheumatoid arthritis. Only in-frame clones appear in the TCRdb table, and some are missing; sequencing was by immunoSEQ multiplex PCR. The data hold thousands of clones, with approximately 80% observed a single time. Here the sequenced sample was CD8+ T cells sorted from blood, taken at a follow-up visit. Source of these receptors: an older woman with rheumatoid arthritis.

The chain has TRBV2 and TRBJ1-4; tentative D call: TRBD1 (5 bases). CDR1 and CDR2 (germline): SNHLY, FYNNEI. This CDR3 has 13 residues. The V and J ends lost 3 bases and 5 bases respectively, with 7 bases between them. The CDR3 DNA reads as TGTGCCAGCAGTGACGGGACGAATGAAAAACTGTTTTTT. It specifies CASSDGTNEKLFF.

The V and J genes are TRBV5-1 and TRBJ2-7; 9 positions agree with TRBD1. This CDR3 region has 15 residues. Germline CDR1 reads SGHRS; CDR2 reads YFSETQ. V trimming: 2 bases; J trimming: 4 bases; junction bases outside the gene matches: 7. CDR3 DNA sequence: TGCGCCAGCAGCTTAACACAGGGGGCTCTTTACGAGCAGTACTTC. Amino acid sequence: CASSLTQGALYEQYF. Complete variable domain (other parts from reference TRBV5-1 and TRBJ2-7): KAGVTQTPRYLIKTRGQQVTLSCSPISGHRSVSWYQQTPGQGLQFLFEYFSETQRNKGNFPGRFSGRQFSNSRSEMNVSTLELGDSALYLCASSLTQGALYEQYFGPGTRLTVT.

The V and J genes are TRBV28 and TRBJ2-1, with TRBD1 matching over 8 bases. Trimming cost V 6 bases and J 2 bases; bases outside gene matches: 24. The CDR3 contains 21 residues. From germline, CDR1 is MDHEN and CDR2 SYDVKM. CDR3 amino acids: CASSRPLASRQGLNPYNEQFF. CDR3 in DNA: TGTGCCAGCAGCCGTCCTCTCGCCAGCCGACAGGGGCTTAACCCCTACAATGAGCAGTTCTTC.

The chain links TRBV7-9 to TRBJ1-2; 8 nucleotides align to TRBD1. The V gene end was trimmed by 5 bases and the J gene end by 8 bases; junction bases not matched to a gene: 10. CDR3 length equals 14 residues. CDR1 is SEHNR and CDR2 is FQNEAQ in the germline V gene (reference sequence). Here the CDR3 DNA reads TGTGCCAGCAGCGGCAGGGGGCTAGTCAGAGGCTACACCTTC. Encoded protein: CASSGRGLVRGYTF.

The sample holds a few counts of this clone. The V gene is TRBV7-9, the J gene TRBJ2-1; weak D call: TRBD2 (6 bases). Germline V gives CDR1 SEHNR, CDR2 FQNEAQ (reference sequence). The V gene lost 3 bases and the J gene lost 13 bases, with 13 bases spanning the gap. This CDR3 has 12 residues. DNA for the CDR3: TGTGCCAGCAGCTTTGACCGGGACTTACAGTTCTTC. Translated: CASSFDRDLQFF.